What follows is one T cell receptor (beta chain) and its context. The source of the sample is a study of blood T cell repertoires in COVID-19. Study-wide context: In each case, the material was cDNA or gDNA derived from T cells, B-cell-depleted T cells, or PBMCs.

This CDR3 comprises 14 residues. V was clipped by 3 bases and J by 4 bases, with 13 bases between them. Germline V gene lookup returns CDR1 DFQATT and CDR2 SNEGSKA (reference sequence). Profiling relied on immunoSEQ multiplex PCR, and the TCRdb table lists in-frame clones only, not all of them. The repertoire holds more than 300,000 clones, with approximately 90% as singletons. Sequenced input: PBMCs or T cells enriched from blood (not recorded which). The TCR was taken from a woman in her thirties who had recovered from COVID-19. This chain uses TRBV20-1 with TRBJ1-5; a possible D gene is TRBD1 (6 bases). In DNA form, the CDR3 reads TGCAGTGCTAGTGGTCCAGGGGTGAATCAGCCCCAGCATTTT. Translation gives CSASGPGVNQPQHF.